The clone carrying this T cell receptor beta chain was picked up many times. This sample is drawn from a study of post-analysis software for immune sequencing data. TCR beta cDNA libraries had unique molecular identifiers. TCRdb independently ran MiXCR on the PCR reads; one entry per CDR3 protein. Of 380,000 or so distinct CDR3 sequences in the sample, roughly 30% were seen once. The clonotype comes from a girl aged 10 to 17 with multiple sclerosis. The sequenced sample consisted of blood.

The CDR3 loop is CSVEEKGDWWGHEQYF. CDR3 DNA sequence: TGCAGCGTTGAAGAAAAGGGGGACTGGTGGGGGCACGAGCAGTACTTC. The rearrangement links TRBV29-1 to TRBJ2-7, with D perhaps being TRBD1 or TRBD2 (6 bases each). Trimming took off 0 bases at V and 5 bases at J, with 20 bases between the two ends. Germline V lookup: CDR1 SQVTM, CDR2 ANQGSEA. The CDR3 runs 16 residues.